This T cell receptor (beta chain) was captured by sequencing in a study of blood T cell repertoires in COVID-19. Overall study: The cDNA or gDNA used as material had been derived from T cells, B-cell-depleted T cells, or PBMCs.

CDR3 size: 18 residues. Germline V CDR1 and CDR2: MDHEN, SYDVKM. V was clipped by 7 bases and J by 7 bases; unmatched bases: 19. This clone occurred a few times. Study processing details: It was from reference gene primer amplification that nucleated cell counts were estimated. Using immunoSEQ multiplex PCR, the repertoire was profiled, and TCRdb retains in-frame clones only, with some absent. V and J calls and clone size are copied from that table; D and trimming were computed from the DNA. Among roughly 100,000 clones listed, about 86% were seen once. The chain couples TRBV28 to TRBJ1-6; 7 bases map to TRBD1. The sequenced material came from peripheral blood. The origin of this receptor is a woman older than 75 with active or convalescent COVID-19. The CDR3 loop reads CASTLRTGLRRGNSPLHF. In DNA form, the CDR3 reads TGTGCCAGCACCCTAAGGACAGGTCTGCGAAGGGGAAATTCACCCCTCCACTTT.